Described below is a single T cell receptor (beta chain) sequence and its context. This entry comes from a study of early T cells in non-severe SARS-CoV-2 infection. Each CDR3 protein is one row after TCRdb ran MiXCR on the 5' RACE reads. The table has roughly 66,000 distinct CDR3 sequences, roughly 10% seen once; the top ten hold 3.2%. CDR3 size: 15 residues. The germline V and J ends were trimmed by 5 bases and 2 bases, with 14 bases remaining between them. Germline-derived CDR1 and CDR2 are MDHEN and SYDVKM. The receptor was derived from an adult who was a healthcare worker with PCR-confirmed SARS-CoV-2 infection or an uninfected control (not recorded which). The sample consisted of whole blood. The V and J genes are TRBV28 and TRBJ2-3; weak D call: TRBD1 (6 bases). The chain's CDR3 is CASSRQDVNTDTQYF. DNA of the CDR3: TGTGCCAGCAGTAGACAGGACGTAAACACAGATACGCAGTATTTT.